This T cell receptor (beta chain) was obtained from a study of metastatic and nonmetastatic thyroid tumors. At the level of the study: Thyroid patients, malignant and benign, had repertoires compared across blood and tumor or nodule tissue. Study results and limitations: Patients with malignant thyroid tumors reportedly had significantly higher TCR beta diversity than those with benign nodules, in blood and tumor.

Every patient underwent thyroid surgery untreated. Comment on this clone: Its antigen is currently unknown.

Authors' methods: The authors used CDR3 differences across clinicopathological groups to build a distant-metastasis classifier for papillary thyroid cancer. Using MiXCR, TCRdb re-called clones from the PCR reads. The V and J calls follow TCRdb's processing rather than the paper's. The table includes 25,000 to 35,000 clones, just under 25% detected once. The CDR3 spans 18 residues. Losses at the gene ends were 0 bases for V and 6 bases for J; bases not matched to a gene: 12. Germline V gives CDR1 MNHEY, CDR2 SVGEGT. The sequencing input was blood. This clonotype originated in a female donor with papillary thyroid cancer or a benign thyroid nodule (not recorded which). Some clones in this sample may be carry-over from other donors' samples. V and J are TRBV6-2 or TRBV6-3 and TRBJ2-1, with 9 positions matching TRBD1. The CDR3 here is CASSYSGTGIVGFNEQFF. For the CDR3, the DNA is TGTGCCAGCAGTTACTCCGGGACAGGGATCGTTGGGTTCAATGAGCAGTTCTTC.